This entry is about one T cell receptor beta chain. Assay: immunoSEQ multiplex PCR; the TCRdb copy retains only in-frame clones and omits some. The table shows under 110,000 clones, with about two thirds occurring only once. The V and J ends lost 3 bases and 6 bases respectively, with 11 bases between them. The CDR3 is 14 residues long. The germline gives CDR1 SGHTA, CDR2 FQGNSA. The data originate from a study of blood T cell repertoires in COVID-19. Study details: Sources were T cells, B-cell-depleted T cells, or PBMCs; the material itself was cDNA or gDNA.

The J gene is TRBJ1-4, the V gene TRBV7-2, with a weak D call TRBD1 (5 bases). Sequencing was carried out using peripheral blood. The source of this sequence is a human donor with acute or convalescent COVID-19. The donor label of this sample is uncertain. DNA for the CDR3: TGTGCCAGCAGCTTCACCAGGGAGGATGAAAAACTGTTTTTT. Translating it yields CASSFTREDEKLFF.